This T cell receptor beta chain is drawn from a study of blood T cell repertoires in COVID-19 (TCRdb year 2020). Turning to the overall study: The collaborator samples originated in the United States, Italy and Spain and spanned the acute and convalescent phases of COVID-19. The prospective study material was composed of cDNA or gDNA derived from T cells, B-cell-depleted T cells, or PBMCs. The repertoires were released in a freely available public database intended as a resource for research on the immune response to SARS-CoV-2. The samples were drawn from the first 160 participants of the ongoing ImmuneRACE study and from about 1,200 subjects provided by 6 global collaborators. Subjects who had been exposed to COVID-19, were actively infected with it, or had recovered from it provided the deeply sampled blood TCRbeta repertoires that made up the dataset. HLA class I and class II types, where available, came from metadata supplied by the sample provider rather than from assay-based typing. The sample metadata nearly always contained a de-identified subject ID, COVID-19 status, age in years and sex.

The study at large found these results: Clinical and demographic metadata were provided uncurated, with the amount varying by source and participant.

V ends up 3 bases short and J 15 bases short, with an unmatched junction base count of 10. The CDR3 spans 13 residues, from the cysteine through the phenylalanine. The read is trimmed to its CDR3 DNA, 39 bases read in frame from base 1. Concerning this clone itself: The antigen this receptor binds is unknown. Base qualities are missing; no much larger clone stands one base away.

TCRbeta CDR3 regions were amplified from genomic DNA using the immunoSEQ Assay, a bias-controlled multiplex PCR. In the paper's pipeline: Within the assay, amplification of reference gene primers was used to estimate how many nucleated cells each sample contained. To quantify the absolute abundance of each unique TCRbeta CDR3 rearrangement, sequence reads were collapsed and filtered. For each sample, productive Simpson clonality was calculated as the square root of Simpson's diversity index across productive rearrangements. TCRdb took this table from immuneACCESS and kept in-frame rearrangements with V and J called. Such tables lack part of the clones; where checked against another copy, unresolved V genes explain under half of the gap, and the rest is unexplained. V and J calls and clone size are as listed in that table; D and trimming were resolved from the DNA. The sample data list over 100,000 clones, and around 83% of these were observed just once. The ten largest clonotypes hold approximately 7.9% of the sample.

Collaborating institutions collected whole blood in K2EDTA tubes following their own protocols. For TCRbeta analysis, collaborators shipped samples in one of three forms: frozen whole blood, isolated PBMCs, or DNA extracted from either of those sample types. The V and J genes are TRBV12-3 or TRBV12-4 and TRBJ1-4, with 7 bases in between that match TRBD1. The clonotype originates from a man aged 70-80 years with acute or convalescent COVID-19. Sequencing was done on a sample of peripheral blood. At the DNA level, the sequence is TGTGCCAGCAGTTTGGGGGGACAGTTAGCTTTGTTTTTT. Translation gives CASSLGGQLALFF.